The TCR beta chain described here comes from a study of blood T cell repertoires in COVID-19 (TCRdb year 2020). About the investigation overall: Samples from collaborators originated in the United States, Italy and Spain and spanned both the acute and convalescent phases of COVID-19. Samples came from the ongoing ImmuneRACE study (first 160 participants) plus 1,254 subjects from 6 global collaborators. The prospective study material was composed of cDNA or gDNA derived from T cells, B-cell-depleted T cells, or PBMCs. HLA class I and class II types, where available, came from metadata supplied by the sample provider rather than from assay-based typing. Subjects who had been exposed to COVID-19, were actively infected with it, or had recovered from it provided the deeply sampled blood TCRbeta repertoires that made up the dataset. Nearly every sample came with metadata listing a de-identified subject ID, COVID-19 status, age in years and sex. The repertoires were released in a freely available public database meant as a resource for research on the immune response to SARS-CoV-2.

Points on this clone: The target of this receptor is not known. The input lacks base qualities; no much larger clone sits a single base away. The identical CDR3 is also encoded by other nucleotide sequences in the sample.

General conclusions and limits of the study: The quantity of clinical and demographic metadata differed by source and by participant and was supplied without curation.

TCRbeta CDR3 regions were amplified from genomic DNA using the immunoSEQ Assay, a bias-controlled multiplex PCR. In the authors' own workflow: The number of nucleated cells in each sample was estimated by amplification of reference gene primers within the assay. Sequence reads were collapsed and filtered to measure the absolute abundance of every unique TCRbeta CDR3 rearrangement. Productive Simpson clonality was computed per sample as the square root of Simpson's diversity index over productive rearrangements. This immuneACCESS table, as held by TCRdb, lists in-frame sequences with V and J called but not all clones. Of the missing ones, under half trace to an unresolved V gene in checked studies; the others have no known cause. For V, J and clone size, that table is used; D and trimming come from the DNA. The table for this sample lists 350,000 or so clones; 65% to 90% of them were counted only once. The ten top clones hold approximately 4.4% of the sample.

Participants in the prospective study were aged about 18 to 100 years, lived in 20 to 30 United States geographic areas, and enrolled through a virtual design. To assign participants to cohorts, the prospective study relied on clinical history that participants themselves reported in a screening survey and a study questionnaire. In the prospective study, whole blood, serum and a nasopharyngeal or oropharyngeal swab were collected from each participant by mobile phlebotomists. Prospective study participants could optionally give additional blood draws and questionnaires over a roughly 2-month period. Blood samples from the prospective study were shipped frozen or at room temperature prior to DNA extraction. The sequenced sample was PBMCs or T cells enriched from blood (not recorded which). The receptor comes from a woman aged 40 to 50 with acute COVID-19.

The nucleotide sequence is given as TGTGCCAGCAGTCGGGACAGGGGTGGGAATCAGCCCCAGCATTTT. It codes for CASSRDRGGNQPQHF. Rearrangement joined TRBV2 to TRBJ1-5; 10 bases in between match TRBD1. Trimmed from V: 5 bases; trimmed from J: 4 bases; junction bases lacking a gene match: 5. From a lookup of the germline V gene, CDR1 and CDR2 are SNHLY and FYNNEI. CDR3 length: 15 amino acids, cysteine to phenylalanine. Kept here is only the CDR3 DNA, which spans 45 bases and is read in frame from base 1.